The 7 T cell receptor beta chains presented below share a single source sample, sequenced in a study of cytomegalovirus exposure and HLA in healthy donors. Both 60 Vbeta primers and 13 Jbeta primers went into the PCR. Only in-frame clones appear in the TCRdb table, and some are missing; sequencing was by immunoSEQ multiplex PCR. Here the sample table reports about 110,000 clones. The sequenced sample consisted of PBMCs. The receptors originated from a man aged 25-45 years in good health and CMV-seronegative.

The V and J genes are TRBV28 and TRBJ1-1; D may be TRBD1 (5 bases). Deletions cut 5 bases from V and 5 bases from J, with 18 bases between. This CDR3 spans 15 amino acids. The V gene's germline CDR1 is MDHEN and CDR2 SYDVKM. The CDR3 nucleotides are TGTGCCAGCAGTATCCTCGGACAAGTCGGTACTGAAGCTTTCTTT. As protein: CASSILGQVGTEAFF.

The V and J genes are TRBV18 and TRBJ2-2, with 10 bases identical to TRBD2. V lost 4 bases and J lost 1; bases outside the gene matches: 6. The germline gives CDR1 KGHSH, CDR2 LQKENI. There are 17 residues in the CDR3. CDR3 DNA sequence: TGTGCCAGCTCACTGACCGGACTAGCGGTGAACACCGGGGAGCTGTTTTTT. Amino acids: CASSLTGLAVNTGELFF.

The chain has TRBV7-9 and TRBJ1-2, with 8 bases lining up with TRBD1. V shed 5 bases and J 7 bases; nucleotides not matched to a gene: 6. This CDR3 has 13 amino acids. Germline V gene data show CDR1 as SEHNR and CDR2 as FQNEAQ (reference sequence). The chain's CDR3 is CASSTTGAGGYTF. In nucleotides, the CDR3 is TGTGCCAGCAGCACGACAGGGGCGGGTGGCTACACCTTC.

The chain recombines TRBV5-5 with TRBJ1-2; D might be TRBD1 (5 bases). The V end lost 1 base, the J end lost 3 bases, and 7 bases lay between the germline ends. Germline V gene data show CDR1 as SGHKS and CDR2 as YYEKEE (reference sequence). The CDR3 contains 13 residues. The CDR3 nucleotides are TGTGCCAGCAGCTTGACGGGGGACTATGGCTACACCTTC. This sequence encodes CASSLTGDYGYTF.

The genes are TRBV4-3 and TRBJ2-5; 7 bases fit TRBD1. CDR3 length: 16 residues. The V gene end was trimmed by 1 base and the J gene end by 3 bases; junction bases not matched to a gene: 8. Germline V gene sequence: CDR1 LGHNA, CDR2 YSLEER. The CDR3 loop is CASSQALWDSKETQYF. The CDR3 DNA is TGCGCCAGCAGCCAAGCATTATGGGACAGCAAAGAGACCCAGTACTTC.

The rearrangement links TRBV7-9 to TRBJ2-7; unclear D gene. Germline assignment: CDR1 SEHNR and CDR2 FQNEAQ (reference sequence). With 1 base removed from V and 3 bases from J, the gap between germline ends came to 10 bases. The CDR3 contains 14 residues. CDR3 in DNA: TGTGCCAGCAGCTTAGGAGTCTCCGACTACGAGCAGTACTTC. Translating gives CASSLGVSDYEQYF.

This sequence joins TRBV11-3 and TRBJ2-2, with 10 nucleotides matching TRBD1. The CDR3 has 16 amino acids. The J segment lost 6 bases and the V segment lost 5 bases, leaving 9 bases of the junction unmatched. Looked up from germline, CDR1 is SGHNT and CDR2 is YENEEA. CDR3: CASSGGQGGSAGELFF. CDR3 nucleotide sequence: TGTGCCAGCAGCGGAGGACAGGGGGGGTCGGCCGGGGAGCTGTTTTTT.